A single sample is the source of the 30 T cell receptor beta chains below, sequenced in a study of T cells in localized non-small cell lung cancer. TCRdb's copy holds only in-frame clones and misses some; the assay was immunoSEQ multiplex PCR. The sample has about 33,000 clones, roughly nine tenths seen once; the top ten hold more than 5.5%. The specimen was peripheral blood, collected before any cancer treatment. The receptors derive from a female donor older than 55 with stage I lung adenocarcinoma.

V and J are TRBV11-3 and TRBJ2-1; 7 bases match TRBD2. Trimming cost V 0 bases and J 7 bases; bases outside gene matches: 6. Germline CDR1 reads SGHNT; CDR2 reads YENEEA. This CDR3 is built from 15 residues. DNA of the CDR3: TGTGCCAGCAGCTTAGATGGGGGGGGTAGTAATGAGCAGTTCTTC. It is translated as CASSLDGGGSNEQFF. Based on the CDR3 plus reference TRBV11-3 and TRBJ2-1, the full variable domain is EAGVVQSPRYKIIEKKQPVAFWCNPISGHNTLYWYLQNLGQGPELLIRYENEEAVDDSQLPKDRFSAERLKGVDSTLKIQPAELGDSAVYLCASSLDGGGSNEQFFGPGTRLTVL.

The genes are TRBV5-1 and TRBJ1-4, with D perhaps TRBD1 (6 bases). In germline, CDR1 is SGHRS, CDR2 YFSETQ. This CDR3 region has 17 residues. Trimming took off 0 bases at V and 0 bases at J, with 12 bases between the two ends. CDR3 coding DNA: TGCGCCAGCAGCTTGGAGGGGGGCCCCACAACTAATGAAAAACTGTTTTTT. It encodes CASSLEGGPTTNEKLFF.

The chain is built from TRBV28 and TRBJ2-7; no firm D call. The V gene's germline CDR1 is MDHEN and CDR2 SYDVKM. The germline V and J ends were trimmed by 2 bases and 7 bases, with 12 bases remaining between them. The CDR3 is made up of 13 amino acids. The DNA for the CDR3 is TGTGCCAGCAGTTTACCTGGACGCCGGGAGCAGTACGTC. It encodes CASSLPGRREQYV.

The gene calls are TRBV6-1 and TRBJ1-5; weak D call: TRBD1 (6 bases). The CDR3 contains 15 residues. The V end lost 10 bases, the J end lost 5 bases, and 21 bases lay between the germline ends. From germline, CDR1 is MNHNS and CDR2 SASEGT. The CDR3 DNA follows: TGTGCCACCAAACCCTTAGGGGGAGGGGATCAGCCCCAGCATTTT. This gives the protein CATKPLGGGDQPQHF.

This clone showed up just once. The chain links TRBV7-2 to TRBJ1-2, with TRBD1 matching over 8 bases. The CDR3 runs 14 residues. V lost 5 bases, J lost 4 bases, and 6 bases stayed unmatched. Germline V gives CDR1 SGHTA, CDR2 FQGNSA. CDR3 in amino acids: CASSLTGASYGYTF. CDR3 DNA: TGTGCCAGCAGCCTGACAGGGGCCTCCTATGGCTACACCTTC. Full variable domain (outside the CDR3, taken from reference TRBV7-2 and TRBJ1-2): GAGVSQSPSNKVTEKGKDVELRCDPISGHTALYWYRQSLGQGLEFLIYFQGNSAPDKSGLPSDRFSAERTGGSVSTLTIQRTQQEDSAVYLCASSLTGASYGYTFGSGTRLTVV.

This sequence joins TRBV28 and TRBJ1-5; D unclear. The CDR3 covers 15 residues. CDR1 is MDHEN, CDR2 SYDVKM, per germline. Deletions cut 3 bases from V and 5 bases from J, with 14 bases between. In nucleotides, the CDR3 is TGTGCCAGCAGTTTTATACGGGGTAGACATCAGCCCCAGCATTTT. Amino acid sequence: CASSFIRGRHQPQHF.

The V and J genes are TRBV21-1 and TRBJ1-5. TRBV21-1 is marked as a pseudogene. The CDR3 covers 14 residues. This CDR3 reads CASSPGGGLQPQHF. In DNA form, the CDR3 reads TGTGCCAGCAGCCCTGGAGGAGGGCTTCAGCCCCAGCATTTT.

This chain joins TRBV5-4 and TRBJ2-1; 12 bases are shared with TRBD2. V shed 2 bases, J shed 4 bases, and the junction held 4 bases outside the gene matches. The CDR3 consists of 16 residues. Germline assignment: CDR1 SGHNT and CDR2 YYREEE (reference sequence). The CDR3 reads CASSFPSGGAYNEQFF. The CDR3 DNA sequence: TGTGCCAGCAGCTTCCCTAGCGGGGGGGCTTACAATGAGCAGTTCTTC.

The chain uses TRBV5-4 and TRBJ2-7; 10 positions agree with TRBD1. The CDR3 has 15 residues. Germline CDR1 is SGHNT and CDR2 is YYREEE (reference sequence). Trimming at V came to 3 bases and at J to 7 bases, leaving 10 bases not matched to a gene. The DNA of the CDR3 is TGTGCCAGCAGCTGGGGGACAGGGGAATCGAGAGAGCAGTACTTC. This sequence encodes CASSWGTGESREQYF.

The chain joins TRBV6-5 to TRBJ2-1, with D perhaps assigned TRBD1 or TRBD2 (7 bases each). V lost 6 bases and J lost 8, with 20 bases in between. The CDR3 length is 15 residues. CDR1 MNHEY and CDR2 SVGAGI come from the germline V gene. The CDR3 loop reads CASRLGTEGGYEQFF. Written as DNA, the CDR3 is TGTGCCAGCAGACTTGGGACAGAGGGAGGGTATGAGCAGTTCTTC.

This clone came up once. The chain carries TRBV10-2 and TRBJ2-5; D call uncertain. V lost 4 bases to trimming and J lost 2 bases, with 14 bases between them. CDR1 WSHSY and CDR2 SAAADI come from the germline V gene. This CDR3 has 15 residues. CDR3 in amino acids: CASSVGWPSQETQYF. DNA of the CDR3: TGCGCCAGCAGTGTCGGGTGGCCGAGTCAAGAGACCCAGTACTTC.

The chain has TRBV2 and TRBJ2-1; 9 nucleotides line up with TRBD1. Germline trimming cut 9 bases from V and 6 bases from J; bases unmatched to any gene: 15. There are 16 residues in the CDR3. The germline CDR1 and CDR2 sequences are SNHLY and FYNNEI. CDR3 sequence (DNA): TGTGCCAGGATGGACAGGGGCGACCGAACTGCCAATGAGCAGTTCTTC. Translating gives CARMDRGDRTANEQFF. The variable domain in full, with the rest retrieved from reference TRBV2 and TRBJ2-1, is EPEVTQTPSHQVTQMGQEVILRCVPISNHLYFYWYRQILGQKVEFLVSFYNNEISEKSEIFDDQFSVERPDGSNFTLKIRSTKLEDSAMYFCARMDRGDRTANEQFFGPGTRLTVL.

This chain links TRBV19 with TRBJ2-6; D remains ambiguous. CDR1 LNHDA and CDR2 SQIVND come from the germline V gene (reference sequence). The CDR3 runs to 16 residues. V dropped 4 bases and J dropped 1 base, with 11 bases sitting between them. The CDR3 sequence is CASSTARLSGANVLTF. CDR3 bases: TGTGCCAGTAGTACGGCAAGACTGTCTGGGGCCAACGTCCTGACTTTC.

This chain joins TRBV6-5 and TRBJ2-7; 9 bases match TRBD1. The CDR3 runs 16 residues. V lost 2 bases to trimming and J lost 2 bases; unmatched junction nucleotides: 7. The germline V gene has CDR1 MNHEY and CDR2 SVGAGI. DNA of the CDR3: TGTGCCAGCAGTTACCTACCGGGACAGGGTACCTACGAGCAGTACTTC. Its translation: CASSYLPGQGTYEQYF.

This chain connects TRBV2 to TRBJ1-1; D perhaps matches TRBD1 (5 bases). This CDR3 has 11 amino acids. The V end was cut by 11 bases, the J end by 8 bases, with 15 bases between. Germline CDR1 and CDR2: SNHLY and FYNNEI. CDR3 coding DNA: TGTGCCTCGCGGGTCGAGGGGGAAGCTTTCTTT. Amino acids: CASRVEGEAFF. Together with reference TRBV2 and TRBJ1-1, the CDR3 gives the full variable domain: EPEVTQTPSHQVTQMGQEVILRCVPISNHLYFYWYRQILGQKVEFLVSFYNNEISEKSEIFDDQFSVERPDGSNFTLKIRSTKLEDSAMYFCASRVEGEAFFGQGTRLTVV.

The chain links TRBV14 to TRBJ2-2, with D uncertain. This CDR3 has 15 amino acids. Germline assignment: CDR1 SGHDN and CDR2 FVKESK. V lost 1 base and J lost 2, with 8 bases in between. Written as DNA, the CDR3 is TGTGCCAGCAGCCAAGTTACCCACAACACCGGGGAGCTGTTTTTT. Protein: CASSQVTHNTGELFF.

This chain joins TRBV5-1 and TRBJ1-1, with D unresolved. The CDR3 is made up of 13 amino acids. Trimming cost V 0 bases and J 6 bases, with 9 bases left between them. Germline V CDR1 and CDR2: SGHRS, YFSETQ. CDR3 bases: TGCGCCAGCAGCTTGGGCGGCAGTGCTGAAGCTTTCTTT. It specifies CASSLGGSAEAFF.

The J gene is TRBJ2-6, the V gene TRBV19; D not certain. The CDR3 extends over 13 amino acids. The germline V gene has CDR1 LNHDA and CDR2 SQIVND (reference sequence). V dropped 8 bases and J dropped 2 bases, with 7 bases sitting between them. This chain's CDR3 is CASGSTGANVLTF. CDR3 DNA sequence: TGTGCCAGTGGTTCCACTGGGGCCAACGTCCTGACTTTC.

The V gene is TRBV19, the J gene TRBJ1-5; 10 bases match TRBD1. Germline CDR1 LNHDA, CDR2 SQIVND (reference sequence). Trimming took 5 bases from V and 6 from J; bases not matched to a gene: 10. This CDR3 spans 16 amino acids. In nucleotides, the CDR3 is TGTGCCAGTAGTCCTCCGACAGGGGGCCACATTCAGCCCCAGCATTTT. This codes for CASSPPTGGHIQPQHF.

The chain carries TRBV6-5 and TRBJ1-6, with a tentative D call TRBD1 (6 bases). The V end lost 5 bases, the J end lost 9 bases, and 8 bases lay between the germline ends. This CDR3 region has 12 residues. Germline assignment: CDR1 MNHEY and CDR2 SVGAGI. The CDR3: CASSTGTSPLHF. CDR3 nucleotide sequence: TGTGCCAGCAGTACAGGGACTTCACCCCTCCACTTT.

The chain joins TRBV9 to TRBJ1-6; tentatively, D is TRBD1 (5 bases). Trimming pared 6 bases from V and 2 bases from J, leaving 12 bases between. Germline-derived CDR1 and CDR2 are SGDLS and YYNGEE. CDR3 length: 15 residues. The CDR3 DNA reads TGTGCCAGCACGGATGGGGGAGCCTATAATTCACCCCTCCACTTT. Translation gives CASTDGGAYNSPLHF.

This clone appeared a single time. V gene TRBV11-2 combines with J gene TRBJ1-5; D ambiguous. Trimming removed 0 bases at V and 3 bases at J, with 6 bases between. Germline CDR1 is SGHAT and CDR2 is FQNNGV. This CDR3 spans 14 amino acids. The CDR3 region is CASSLERNNQPQHF. CDR3 DNA: TGTGCCAGCAGCTTAGAGAGAAACAATCAGCCCCAGCATTTT.

This sequence joins TRBV5-1 and TRBJ2-2, with 8 nucleotides matching TRBD2. CDR1 is SGHRS, CDR2 YFSETQ, per germline. This CDR3 spans 16 amino acids. Trimming removed 2 bases from V and 1 base from J; junction bases left unmatched: 4. The CDR3 is CASSFKAGGNTGELFF. In DNA form, the CDR3 reads TGCGCCAGCAGCTTCAAGGCGGGGGGGAACACCGGGGAGCTGTTTTTT.

The chain employs TRBV6-4 and TRBJ1-6; possible D gene TRBD1, 5 bases. The CDR3 covers 17 residues. V was cut by 4 bases and J by 8 bases, with 21 bases left in between. CDR1 is MRHNA, CDR2 SNTAGT, per germline. The CDR3 DNA sequence: TGTGCCAGCAGTGCCCAACCCTTGGGGCAAGCTTATTCACCCCTCCACTTT. Amino acids: CASSAQPLGQAYSPLHF.

The chain links TRBV6-4 to TRBJ1-2, with 11 bases that match TRBD1. The germline gives CDR1 MRHNA, CDR2 SNTAGT. The CDR3 is 16 amino acids. Trimming removed 6 bases from V and 1 base from J; junction bases left unmatched: 7. The CDR3 spells CASSQDRGPRNYGYTF. The CDR3 nucleotides are TGTGCCAGCAGCCAGGACAGGGGGCCCCGTAACTATGGCTACACCTTC.

This chain uses TRBV7-2 with TRBJ1-5; 7 bases agree with TRBD1. The CDR3 length is 15 residues. Trimming cost V 1 base and J 4 bases; bases outside gene matches: 4. Germline loops: CDR1 SGHTA, CDR2 FQGNSA. CDR3 coding DNA: TGTGCCAGCAGCTTAGGCCAGGGGGAGAATCAGCCCCAGCATTTT. Its translation: CASSLGQGENQPQHF.

This chain connects TRBV19 to TRBJ1-1, with D possibly matching TRBD1 (5 bases). Germline CDR1 is LNHDA and CDR2 is SQIVND (reference sequence). Trimming took 2 bases from V and 2 from J, leaving 12 bases between them. CDR3 length: 15 residues. The CDR3 nucleotides are TGTGCCAGTAGTATATCGGCAGGGCTAAACACTGAAGCTTTCTTT. It is translated as CASSISAGLNTEAFF.

J is TRBJ1-2 and V is TRBV19; 7 bases align to TRBD1. The germline V gene has CDR1 LNHDA and CDR2 SQIVND (reference sequence). CDR3 length: 13 residues. Trimming took 7 bases from V and 4 from J; bases not matched to a gene: 6. The CDR3 sequence: CASTPGQAYGYTF. The CDR3 DNA follows: TGTGCCAGTACCCCTGGACAGGCCTATGGCTACACCTTC. Drawing the rest from reference TRBV19 and TRBJ1-2, the complete variable domain is DGGITQSPKYLFRKEGQNVTLSCEQNLNHDAMYWYRQDPGQGLRLIYYSQIVNDFQKGDIAEGYSVSREKKESFPLTVTSAQKNPTAFYLCASTPGQAYGYTFGSGTRLTVV.

The V gene is TRBV19, the J gene TRBJ2-7, with unresolved D. V dropped 5 bases and J dropped 0 bases, with 8 bases sitting between them. The CDR3 length is 13 residues. Germline CDR1 and CDR2: LNHDA and SQIVND (reference sequence). CDR3 DNA: TGTGCCAGTAGTTCAGCGCTCTCCTACGAGCAGTACGTC. Its translation: CASSSALSYEQYV.

The chain is built from TRBV4-2 and TRBJ2-3, with D perhaps given as TRBD1 or TRBD2 (7 bases each). V lost 4 bases to trimming and J lost 5 bases, with 16 bases between them. CDR1 and CDR2 (germline): LGHNA, YNFKEQ. The CDR3 is made up of 15 amino acids. The CDR3 sequence: CASSPHQGGVDTQYF. CDR3 nucleotide sequence: TGTGCCAGCAGCCCTCACCAGGGGGGGGTAGATACGCAGTATTTT.